The next 5 T cell receptor beta chains were all read from a single sample in a study of graft-versus-host responses after intestinal transplantation. Only in-frame clones appear in the TCRdb table, and some are missing; sequencing was by immunoSEQ multiplex PCR. This table holds over 45,000 clones, roughly 90% found once. The sample in question was PBMCs, obtained 26 days after transplant. Source of these receptors: a human patient who received an intestinal transplant, so some T cells may come from the graft donor.

This chain joins TRBV9 and TRBJ1-2, with TRBD1 identical over 8 bases. The CDR3 runs to 16 residues. Germline CDR1 SGDLS, CDR2 YYNGEE. V shed 4 bases, J shed 4 bases, and the junction held 12 bases outside the gene matches. The CDR3 protein is CASSQRTGQGLYGYTF. Written as DNA, the CDR3 is TGTGCCAGCAGCCAGAGGACAGGGCAAGGCCTCTATGGCTACACCTTC.

This chain links TRBV11-1 with TRBJ2-2; possible D gene TRBD1, 5 bases. The germline gives CDR1 SGHAT, CDR2 FQDESV (reference sequence). Deletions cut 5 bases from V and 2 bases from J, with 12 bases between. There are 15 residues in the CDR3. In nucleotides, the CDR3 is TGTGCCAGCAGCCCCCAGGGATCCAACACCGGGGAGCTGTTTTTT. Translated, it gives CASSPQGSNTGELFF.

This chain joins TRBV27 and TRBJ2-7; TRBD2 matches 7 bases. The J segment lost 4 bases and the V segment lost 3 bases, leaving 6 bases of the junction unmatched. This CDR3 has 14 amino acids. The germline V gene has CDR1 MNHEY and CDR2 SMNVEV (reference sequence). The CDR3 region is CASSFTSVGYEQYF. The CDR3 DNA sequence: TGTGCCAGCAGTTTTACTAGCGTGGGTTACGAGCAGTACTTC.

In regard to this clone: Within the sample, other DNA sequences also encode this same CDR3. The CDR3 is CASSGTAHTGELFF. CDR3 coding DNA: TGTGCCAGCTCCGGGACAGCCCACACCGGGGAGCTGTTTTTT. The rearrangement links TRBV4-2 to TRBJ2-2; 7 bases fit TRBD1. CDR3 size: 14 residues. CDR1 is LGHNA and CDR2 is YNFKEQ in the germline V gene. With 8 bases clipped from V and 3 bases from J, the junction kept 6 bases outside the gene matches.

The table lists this clone with a few counts. CDR3 DNA sequence: TGTGCCATCAGTGTAGGGGATAGCAATCAGCCCCAGCATTTT. Translating it yields CAISVGDSNQPQHF. The chain is built from TRBV10-3 and TRBJ1-5; TRBD1 might be the D (5 bases). The V gene's germline CDR1 is ENHRY and CDR2 SYGVKD. The CDR3 is 14 amino acids. V was trimmed by 4 bases and J by 0 bases, leaving 7 bases between them.